This paragraph covers one TCR beta chain sequence. This receptor's antigen is unknown. The record has no base qualities; no much larger clone is one base away. The data were taken from a study of blood T cells in healthy people across ages (dated by TCRdb to about 2015). Background on the whole study: In model experiments, template switching captured roughly one uniquely barcoded TCR beta cDNA molecule for every two T cells. The donors were split into four age groups: young (average 16 years), middle-aged (39), aged (over 55) and long-lived (approximately 80). To avoid experimental bias, donors of different ages were spread randomly across the sequencing lanes. Two additional independent replicas of 1 million unique cDNA reads from the same blood draw were analyzed for two donors (one aged 18 to 30 and one aged 80 or older). Age-related changes in TCR beta repertoire diversity were measured in the study by deep sequencing normalized with unique cDNA molecular identifiers. Overall study results and their limits: Since profiling was done on bulk unsorted PBMCs, naive and antigen-experienced compartments could not be conclusively compared. Because donor CMV infection status was unknown, age-related changes in expanded clonotypes were potentially confounded. Estimates of total diversity based on one million sequenced T cells were considered lower bounds and underestimates. As age increased, observed TCR beta diversity per million T cells dropped in a roughly linear way, and a significant reduction was already evident by age 40. Compared with the aged group, the long-lived group had more naive CD4+ T cells, fewer expanded clones and increased TCR diversity, a pattern suggesting age selection. A strong correlation was found between observed TCR beta diversity and the percentage of naive T cells measured by flow cytometry.

Donors were 30 to 45 systemically healthy Caucasian individuals from Russia aged roughly 6 to 90 years. Around 9.9 milliliters of peripheral blood were collected from each donor into EDTA-treated Vacutainer tubes. PBMCs were isolated by Ficoll-Paque density-gradient centrifugation, with at least 7 million obtained per sample. Trizol reagent was used to extract total RNA from the PBMCs, yielding at least 6 micrograms per sample. For every donor, flow cytometry on a PBMC aliquot measured the percentage of naive CD45RAhigh/CD27high T cells. The CDR3 measures 18 amino acids from cysteine to phenylalanine. The read is trimmed to its CDR3 DNA, 54 bases read in frame from base 1. V sheds 6 bases and J sheds 6 bases, leaving 29 bases between their ends. CDR1 SEHNR and CDR2 FQNEAQ are derived from the germline V gene (reference sequence). Receptor amplification or capture employed 5' RACE. TCRdb records Illumina HiSeq 2500 as the sequencer. A second about 7 to 12 cycle PCR used a sample-barcoded 5' primer and a J-beta primer mix. A template-switch 5' adaptor carrying 12 random nucleotides introduced a unique molecular identifier onto each TCR beta cDNA molecule. Each sample yielded at least 3 million CDR3-containing paired-end reads. First-strand cDNA synthesis was performed from all RNA using the Mint cDNA synthesis kit, with priming by a TRBC-specific oligonucleotide. After uracil-DNA glycosylase treatment, a first 18-cycle PCR used universal primers M1SS and BC2_uni_R on all cDNA. In the authors' own workflow: For normalization, 1 million high-quality reads, each with a distinct molecular identifier, were randomly selected from each sample. Instead of being binned into consensus sequences, reads that shared molecular identifiers were thrown out. MiTCR, with a Q25 quality threshold and the strictest error-elimination algorithm, was used for CDR3 identification, clonotype clustering and error correction. A nonparametric unseen species model with Euler transformation was used to estimate a lower bound on total TCR beta diversity. The public sequencing data were trimmed at Q25 with fastp and processed into clonotypes with MiXCR by TCRdb, which kept only in-frame beta chains. Each record represents a unique CDR3 protein, reported with the most common genes and DNA among its rows. The V and J calls follow TCRdb's processing rather than the paper's. Here the sample has around 650,000 distinct CDR3 sequences; roughly 32% occur a single time. Approximately 15% of the sample is held by the ten biggest clonotypes.

The sequenced sample consisted of blood. The receptor comes from a woman older than 75 in good health. Donor details come from another sample of the same person, matched by shared clones. Here the chain combines TRBV7-9 and TRBJ1-1; the D region possibly corresponds to TRBD1 (6 bases align). The CDR3 here reads CASRLRGGPRGLYAEAFF. DNA sequence: TGTGCCAGCAGGCTGAGGGGGGGTCCCCGGGGTCTTTATGCTGAAGCTTTCTTT.